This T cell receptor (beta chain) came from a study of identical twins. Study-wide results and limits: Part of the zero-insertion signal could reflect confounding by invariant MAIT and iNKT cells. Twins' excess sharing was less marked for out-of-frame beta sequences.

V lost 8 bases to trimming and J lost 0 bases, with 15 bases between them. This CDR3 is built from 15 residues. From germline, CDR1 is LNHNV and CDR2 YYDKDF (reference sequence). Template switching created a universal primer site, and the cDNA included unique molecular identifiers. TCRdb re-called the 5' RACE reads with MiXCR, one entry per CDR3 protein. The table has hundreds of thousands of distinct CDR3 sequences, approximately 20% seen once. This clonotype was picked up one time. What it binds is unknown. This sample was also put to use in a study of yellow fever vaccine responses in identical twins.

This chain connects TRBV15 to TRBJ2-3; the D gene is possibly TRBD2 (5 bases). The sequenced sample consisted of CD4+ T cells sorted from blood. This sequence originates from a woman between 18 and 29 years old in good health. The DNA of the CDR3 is TGTGCCACCGGGGTAGCGCATACTAGCACAGATACGCAGTATTTT. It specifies CATGVAHTSTDTQYF.